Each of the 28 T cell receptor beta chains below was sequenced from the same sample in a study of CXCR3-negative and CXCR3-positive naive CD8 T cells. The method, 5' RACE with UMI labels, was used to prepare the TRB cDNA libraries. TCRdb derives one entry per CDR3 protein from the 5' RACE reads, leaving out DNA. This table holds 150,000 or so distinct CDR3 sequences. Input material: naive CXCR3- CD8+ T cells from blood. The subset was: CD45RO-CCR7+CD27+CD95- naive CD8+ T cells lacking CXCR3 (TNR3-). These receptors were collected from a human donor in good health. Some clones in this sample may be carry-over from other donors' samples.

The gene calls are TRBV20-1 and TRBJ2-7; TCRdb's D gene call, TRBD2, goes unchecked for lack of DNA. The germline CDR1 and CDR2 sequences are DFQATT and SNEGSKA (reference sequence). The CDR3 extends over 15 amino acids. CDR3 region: CSAHLLAVLTDEQYF.

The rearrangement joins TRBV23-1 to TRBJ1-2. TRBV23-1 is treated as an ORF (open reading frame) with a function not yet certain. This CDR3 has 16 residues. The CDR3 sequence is CASSQSLGVSFYGYTF.

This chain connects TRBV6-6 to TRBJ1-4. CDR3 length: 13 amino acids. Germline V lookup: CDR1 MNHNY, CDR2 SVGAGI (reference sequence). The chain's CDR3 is CASSSPGLEKLFF.

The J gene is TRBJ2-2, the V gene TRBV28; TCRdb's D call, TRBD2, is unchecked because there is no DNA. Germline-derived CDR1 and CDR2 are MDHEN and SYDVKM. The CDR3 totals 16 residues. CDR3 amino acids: CASSPGTSGNTGELFF.

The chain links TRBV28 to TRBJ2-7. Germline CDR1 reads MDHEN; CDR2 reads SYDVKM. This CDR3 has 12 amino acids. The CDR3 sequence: CASSTLYYEQYF. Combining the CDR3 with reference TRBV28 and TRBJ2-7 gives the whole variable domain DVKVTQSSRYLVKRTGEKVFLECVQDMDHENMFWYRQDPGLGLRLIYFSYDVKMKEKGDIPEGYSVSREKKERFSLILESASTNQTSMYLCASSTLYYEQYFGPGTRLTVT.

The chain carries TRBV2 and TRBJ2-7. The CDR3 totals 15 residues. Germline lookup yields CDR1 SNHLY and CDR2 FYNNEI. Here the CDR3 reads CASSGGYGASYEQYF.

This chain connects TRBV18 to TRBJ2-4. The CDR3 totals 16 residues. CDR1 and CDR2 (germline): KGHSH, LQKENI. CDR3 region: CASSPPDFSGKNIQYF.

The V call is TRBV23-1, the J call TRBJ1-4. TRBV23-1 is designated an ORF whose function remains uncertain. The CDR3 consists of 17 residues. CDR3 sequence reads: CASSQSISGATNEKLFF.

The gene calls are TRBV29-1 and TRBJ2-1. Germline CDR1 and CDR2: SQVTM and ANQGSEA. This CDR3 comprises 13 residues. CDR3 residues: CSAIDETYNEQFF.

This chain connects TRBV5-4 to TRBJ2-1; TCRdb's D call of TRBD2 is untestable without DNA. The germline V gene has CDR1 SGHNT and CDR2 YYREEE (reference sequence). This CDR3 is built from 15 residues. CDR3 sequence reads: CASSFLAGAYNEQFF.

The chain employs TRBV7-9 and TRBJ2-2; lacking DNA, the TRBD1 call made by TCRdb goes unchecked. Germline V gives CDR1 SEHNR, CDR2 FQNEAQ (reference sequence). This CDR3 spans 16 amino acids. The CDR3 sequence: CASSSPGQLNTGELFF.

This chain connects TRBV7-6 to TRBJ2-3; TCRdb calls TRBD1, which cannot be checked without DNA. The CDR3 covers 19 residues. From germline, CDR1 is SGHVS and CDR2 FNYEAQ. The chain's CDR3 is CASSAPGQGIVPSTDTQYF.

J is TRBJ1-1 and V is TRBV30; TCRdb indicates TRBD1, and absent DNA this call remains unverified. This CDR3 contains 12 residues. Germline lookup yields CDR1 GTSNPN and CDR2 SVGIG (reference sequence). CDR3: CAWSDGDREAFF.

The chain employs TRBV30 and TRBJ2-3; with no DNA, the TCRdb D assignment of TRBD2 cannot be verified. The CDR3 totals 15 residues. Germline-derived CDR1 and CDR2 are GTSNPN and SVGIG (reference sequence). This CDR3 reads CAFQGLADRTDTQYF.

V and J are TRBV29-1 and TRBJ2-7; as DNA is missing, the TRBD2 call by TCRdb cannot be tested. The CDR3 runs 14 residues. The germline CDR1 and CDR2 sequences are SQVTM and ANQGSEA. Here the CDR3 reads CSGLLAGDPYEQYF.

CDR3 protein: CASSSPRGYGYTF. The chain links TRBV12-3 or TRBV12-4 to TRBJ1-2; TCRdb indicates TRBD1, and absent DNA this call remains unverified. This CDR3 has 13 residues.

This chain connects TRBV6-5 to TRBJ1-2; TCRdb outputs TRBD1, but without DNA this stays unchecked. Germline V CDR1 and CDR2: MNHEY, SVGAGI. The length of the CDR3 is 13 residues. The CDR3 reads CASRPYRVEGYTF.

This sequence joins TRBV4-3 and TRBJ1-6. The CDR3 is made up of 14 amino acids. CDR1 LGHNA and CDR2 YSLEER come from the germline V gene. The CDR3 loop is CASSQDRHNSPLHF.

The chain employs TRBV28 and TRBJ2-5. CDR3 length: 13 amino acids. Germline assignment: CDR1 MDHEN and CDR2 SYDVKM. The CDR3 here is CASSLSWPETQYF.

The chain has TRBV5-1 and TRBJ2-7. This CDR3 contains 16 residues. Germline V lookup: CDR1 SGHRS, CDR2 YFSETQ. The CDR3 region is CASSLGMAGDPYEQYF.

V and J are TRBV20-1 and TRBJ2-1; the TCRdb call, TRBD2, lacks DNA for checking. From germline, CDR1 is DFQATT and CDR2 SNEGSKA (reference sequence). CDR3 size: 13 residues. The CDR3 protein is CSASSAREDEQFF.

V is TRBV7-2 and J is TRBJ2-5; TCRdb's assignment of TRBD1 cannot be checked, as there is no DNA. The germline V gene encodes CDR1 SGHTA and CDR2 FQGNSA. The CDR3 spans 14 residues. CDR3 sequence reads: CASQPLGGGETQYF.

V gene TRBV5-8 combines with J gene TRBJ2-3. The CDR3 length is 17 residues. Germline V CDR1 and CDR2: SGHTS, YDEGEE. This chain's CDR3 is CASSLDRVGFDTDTQYF.

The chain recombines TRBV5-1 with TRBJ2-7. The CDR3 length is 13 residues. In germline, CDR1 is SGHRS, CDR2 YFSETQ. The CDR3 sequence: CASSLGAEYEQYF.

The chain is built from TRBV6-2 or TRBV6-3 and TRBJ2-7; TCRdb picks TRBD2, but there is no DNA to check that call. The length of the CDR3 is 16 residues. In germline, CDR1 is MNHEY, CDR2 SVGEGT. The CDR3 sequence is CASSSELLAGDIEQYF.

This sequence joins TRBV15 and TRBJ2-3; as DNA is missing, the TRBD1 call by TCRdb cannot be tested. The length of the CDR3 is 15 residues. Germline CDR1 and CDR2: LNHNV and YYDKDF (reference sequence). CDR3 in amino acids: CATSGGQGATDTQYF.

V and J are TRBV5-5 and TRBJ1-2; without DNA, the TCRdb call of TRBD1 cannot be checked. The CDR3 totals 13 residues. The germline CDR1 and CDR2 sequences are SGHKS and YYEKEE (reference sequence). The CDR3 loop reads CASSLVGDHGYTF.

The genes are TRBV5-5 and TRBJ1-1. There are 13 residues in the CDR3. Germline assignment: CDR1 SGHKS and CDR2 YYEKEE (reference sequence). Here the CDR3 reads CASSLNGRTEAFF.